This T cell receptor (beta chain) was recorded in a study of blood T cell repertoires in COVID-19. CDR1 is SNHLY and CDR2 is FYNNEI in the germline V gene. V lost 9 bases, J lost 4 bases, and 10 bases lay in between. The CDR3 is 12 residues long. Participant reports of clinical history set cohort assignment. The data were produced by immunoSEQ multiplex PCR, yet TCRdb's version contains in-frame clones alone and is incomplete. The table records 220,000 or so clones, nearly 90% of them present only once. The sample taken for sequencing was PBMCs or T cells enriched from blood (not recorded which). J is TRBJ1-5 and V is TRBV2, with D unclear. The receptor was derived from a man aged 25-45 years who had been exposed to COVID-19. The CDR3 nucleotides are TGTGCCAGGCGAACGGGGAATCAGCCCCAGCATTTT. Protein: CARRTGNQPQHF.